This is a list of T cell receptor beta chains from one sample in a study of vaccination and CD4 T cells after COVID-19. TCRdb fed the PCR reads into MiXCR, producing one record per CDR3 protein. The sample has fewer than 11,000 distinct CDR3 sequences, less than 65% seen once. The antigens these receptors bind are not known. Input material: CD4+ T cells from blood, cultured in vitro. Receptors were obtained from a human donor who had recovered from COVID-19. CDR3s include the opening cysteine and the closing phenylalanine or tryptophan. Fields, in order: clone size, J gene, V gene, D gene, CDR3 protein, CDR3 DNA. A D gene is named only where the DNA matches it firmly. The size field is filled for only some rows; it gives once, few, many or a size class.

>NA|TRBJ2-3|TRBV4-1|NA
CASRPQSTDTQYF
TGCGCCAGCAGGCCCCAGAGCACAGATACGCAGTATTTT
>NA|TRBJ2-2|TRBV7-6|TRBD2
CASSLVALAVTGELFF
TGTGCCAGCAGCTTAGTTGCACTAGCGGTTACCGGGGAGCTGTTTTTT
>NA|TRBJ1-1|TRBV20-1|TRBD1
CGSGTGNRATEAFF
TGCGGATCCGGGACAGGGAATCGGGCCACTGAAGCTTTCTTT
>once|TRBJ2-7|TRBV7-2|NA
CARMSEQYF
TGTGCCAGGATGTCCGAGCAGTACTTC
>few|TRBJ2-3|TRBV20-1|TRBD1
CSAVPGQGTADTQYF
TGCAGTGCTGTACCGGGACAGGGGACTGCAGATACGCAGTATTTT
>NA|TRBJ1-5|TRBV6-1|NA
CASKPGRDQPQHF
TGTGCCAGCAAGCCGGGACGAGATCAGCCCCAGCATTTT
>NA|TRBJ2-2|TRBV20-1|NA
CSARATGELFF
TGCAGTGCTAGGGCAACCGGGGAGCTGTTTTTT
>NA|TRBJ2-3|TRBV20-1|NA
CSARAAGWTDTQYF
TGCAGTGCTAGGGCGGCAGGGTGGACAGATACGCAGTATTTT
>few|TRBJ2-1|TRBV24-1|TRBD2
CATSDTSGRANYNEQFF
TGTGCCACCAGTGATACTAGCGGGAGGGCCAACTACAATGAGCAGTTCTTC
>NA|TRBJ1-2|TRBV5-4|TRBD1
CASSVPGQVVGGYTF
TGTGCCAGCAGCGTACCGGGACAGGTAGTGGGTGGCTACACCTTC
>NA|TRBJ1-2|TRBV18|NA
CASSPDSNYGYTF
TGTGCCAGCTCACCGGACAGTAACTATGGCTACACCTTC
>few|TRBJ1-1|TRBV27|TRBD1
CASSLTGFTEAFF
TGTGCCAGCAGTTTGACAGGGTTCACTGAAGCTTTCTTT
>NA|TRBJ1-1|TRBV6-1|NA
CASRLNGGNTEAFF
TGTGCCAGCAGACTAAATGGGGGTAACACTGAAGCTTTCTTT
>few|TRBJ1-5|TRBV27|NA
CASSPSKPGLMIYSNQPQHF
TGTGCCAGCAGTCCGTCAAAACCGGGACTGATGATATATAGCAATCAGCCCCAGCATTTT
>NA|TRBJ2-5|TRBV5-1|NA
CASSLGAGRETQYF
TGCGCCAGCAGCTTGGGGGCGGGGCGAGAGACCCAGTACTTC
>NA|TRBJ2-3|TRBV7-3|NA
CASSLWEADTQYF
TGTGCCAGCAGTCTCTGGGAGGCAGATACGCAGTATTTT